This TCR beta chain was recovered during a study of glioma-infiltrating T cells after dendritic cell vaccination. The primer mix had 60 V beta and 13 J beta primers. Clones were sequenced by immunoSEQ multiplex PCR, and TCRdb holds only the in-frame ones, with some missing. This sample carries roughly 100,000 clones, around 81% of them seen once, and the ten largest clones take about 12%. Here the sequenced sample was blood, taken before dendritic cell vaccination. The origin of this receptor is a human donor with glioblastoma.

This CDR3 is CASSTGGQGGTEAFF. The CDR3 bases are TGCGCCAGCAGCACGGGCGGACAGGGGGGGACTGAAGCTTTCTTT. The chain joins TRBV5-1 to TRBJ1-1, with 10 nucleotides matching TRBD1. Trimming cost V 4 bases and J 5 bases; bases outside gene matches: 8. This CDR3 has 15 residues. Germline loops: CDR1 SGHRS, CDR2 YFSETQ.